This passage covers 17 T cell receptor beta chains from one sample sequenced in a study of T cells after posttransplantation cyclophosphamide. Assay used: immunoSEQ multiplex PCR; TCRdb lists only in-frame clones, some missing. Of 25,000 or so clones in the sample, roughly 83% are singletons; the top ten hold around 6.5%. The sequencing input was PBMCs. These receptors were taken from a woman aged 55-69 years with a blood cancer, CMV-positive, and with a related stem cell donor.

This chain joins TRBV27 and TRBJ2-6; D unresolved. Germline V gene data show CDR1 as MNHEY and CDR2 as SMNVEV (reference sequence). V lost 4 bases, J lost 2 bases, and 12 bases lay in between. CDR3 length: 16 amino acids. CDR3 region: CASSSAGTPGANVLTF. The CDR3 DNA reads as TGTGCCAGCAGTTCGGCAGGAACCCCTGGGGCCAACGTCCTGACTTTC.

The chain is built from TRBV6-5 and TRBJ2-7; 9 bases fit TRBD2. The end of the DNA aligns better with TRBJ2-5, so the J call may be wrong. The V gene's germline CDR1 is MNHEY and CDR2 SVGAGI. The CDR3 has 16 residues. The CDR3 DNA reads TGTGCCAGCAGTTACTCTCAGACTAGCGGACAAGAGACCCAGTACTTC. Translated: CASSYSQTSGQETQYF.

This clone was counted once. V and J are TRBV18 and TRBJ2-5; D gene uncertain. The germline gives CDR1 KGHSH, CDR2 LQKENI. The CDR3 is 14 residues long. V lost 2 bases and J lost 5, with 12 bases in between. CDR3 residues: CASSPNDIKETQYF. In nucleotides, the CDR3 is TGTGCCAGCTCACCAAATGACATCAAGGAGACCCAGTACTTC.

The chain couples TRBV5-4 to TRBJ2-7, with a weak D call TRBD2 (5 bases). V was pared by 0 bases and J by 5 bases, with 12 bases between. The CDR3 loop spans 14 amino acids. Germline V gene lookup returns CDR1 SGHNT and CDR2 YYREEE (reference sequence). CDR3 bases: TGTGCCAGCAGCTTGGCGGGGTACAAGGACGAGCAGTACTTC. Encoded protein: CASSLAGYKDEQYF.

The gene calls are TRBV30 and TRBJ1-1; 8 bases align to TRBD1. V shed 5 bases and J 5 bases; nucleotides not matched to a gene: 7. Germline V lookup: CDR1 GTSNPN, CDR2 SVGIG (reference sequence). The CDR3 runs to 13 residues. The CDR3: CAWRQGLGTEAFF. The CDR3 DNA sequence: TGTGCCTGGCGACAGGGGCTGGGAACTGAAGCTTTCTTT.

The J gene is TRBJ2-3, the V gene TRBV2, with TRBD2 as a possible D gene (6 bases). There are 14 residues in the CDR3. CDR1 and CDR2 (germline): SNHLY, FYNNEI. V was cut by 2 bases and J by 2 bases, with 8 bases left in between. The CDR3 reads CASSESGPTDTQYF. The CDR3 DNA sequence: TGTGCCAGCAGTGAAAGCGGGCCCACAGATACGCAGTATTTT.

This clone was seen a handful of times. The chain couples TRBV30 to TRBJ1-2; 10 positions match TRBD1. V was pared by 3 bases and J by 8 bases, with 12 bases of the junction left unmatched. The CDR3 extends over 15 amino acids. In germline, CDR1 is GTSNPN, CDR2 SVGIG (reference sequence). The DNA for the CDR3 is TGTGCCTGGAGCGACGGGACAGGGGTCACTAGGGGCTACACCTTC. The encoded protein is CAWSDGTGVTRGYTF.

The chain is built from TRBV7-9 and TRBJ2-4, with D perhaps matching TRBD1 (6 bases). CDR1 and CDR2 from the germline V gene are SEHNR and FQNEAQ (reference sequence). The V gene lost 2 bases and the J gene lost 7 bases, with 12 bases spanning the gap. This CDR3 region has 14 residues. CDR3 region: CASSLSRGKNIQYF. The CDR3 DNA is TGTGCCAGCAGCTTATCCAGGGGCAAGAACATTCAGTACTTC.

This rearrangement joins TRBV18 to TRBJ2-3; 7 bases map to TRBD1. V shed 3 bases and J 1 base; nucleotides not matched to a gene: 4. CDR1 and CDR2 (germline): KGHSH, LQKENI. This CDR3 comprises 15 residues. For the CDR3, the DNA is TGTGCCAGCTCACCTAGGGACAGCCGCACAGATACGCAGTATTTT. This gives the protein CASSPRDSRTDTQYF. The full variable domain, in which reference TRBV18 and TRBJ2-3 provide the parts outside the CDR3, is NAGVMQNPRHLVRRRGQEARLRCSPMKGHSHVYWYRQLPEEGLKFMVYLQKENIIDESGMPKERFSAEFPKEGPSILRIQQVVRGDSAAYFCASSPRDSRTDTQYFGPGTRLTVL.

The V and J genes are TRBV18 and TRBJ2-1; 12 nucleotides agree with TRBD2. The germline V gene encodes CDR1 KGHSH and CDR2 LQKENI. The CDR3 consists of 20 residues. V was clipped by 3 bases and J by 7 bases; unmatched bases: 19. CDR3 coding DNA: TGTGCCAGCTCACCTATTGTCGCCTGGGGAACTAGCGGGAGGAGGAATGAGCAGTTCTTC. This translates into CASSPIVAWGTSGRRNEQFF. Full variable domain (remainder filled in from reference TRBV18 and TRBJ2-1): NAGVMQNPRHLVRRRGQEARLRCSPMKGHSHVYWYRQLPEEGLKFMVYLQKENIIDESGMPKERFSAEFPKEGPSILRIQQVVRGDSAAYFCASSPIVAWGTSGRRNEQFFGPGTRLTVL.

This clone was detected only a few times. The chain carries TRBV2 and TRBJ2-2; TRBD1 aligns across 8 bases. Trimming cost V 6 bases and J 4 bases; bases outside gene matches: 1. This CDR3 is built from 13 residues. Germline V CDR1 and CDR2: SNHLY, FYNNEI. CDR3 nucleotide sequence: TGTGCCAGCAGCGACAGGGGCACCGGGGAGCTGTTTTTT. Translating it yields CASSDRGTGELFF.

CDR3 coding DNA: TGCAGCGTTGAAGATGGGCGGGGGGAGGACACTGAAGCTTTCTTT. Amino acid sequence: CSVEDGRGEDTEAFF. V and J are TRBV29-1 and TRBJ1-1; D might be TRBD1 (5 bases). Germline V gives CDR1 SQVTM, CDR2 ANQGSEA. CDR3 length: 15 residues. Trimming took 0 bases from V and 3 from J, leaving 14 bases between them. Combining the CDR3 with reference TRBV29-1 and TRBJ1-1 gives the whole variable domain SAVISQKPSRDICQRGTSLTIQCQVDSQVTMMFWYRQQPGQSLTLIATANQGSEATYESGFVIDKFPISRPNLTFSTLTVSNMSPEDSSIYLCSVEDGRGEDTEAFFGQGTRLTVV.

CDR3 sequence: CASSLDRDSYEQYF. The CDR3 DNA follows: TGCGCCAGCAGCTTGGACAGGGACTCCTACGAGCAGTACTTC. The chain uses TRBV5-1 and TRBJ2-7; weak D call: TRBD1 (6 bases). Germline-derived CDR1 and CDR2 are SGHRS and YFSETQ. V lost 0 bases and J lost 0, with 7 bases in between. This CDR3 has 14 amino acids.

This clone was counted once. The chain joins TRBV11-2 to TRBJ2-7; D is possibly TRBD2 (7 bases). The CDR3 runs 17 residues. The germline V gene has CDR1 SGHAT and CDR2 FQNNGV. V gave up 3 bases and J gave up 3 bases, with 21 bases separating them. This chain's CDR3 is CASSLAGRARGVYEQYF. CDR3 sequence (DNA): TGTGCCAGCAGCTTGGCAGGGAGGGCTAGGGGGGTCTACGAGCAGTACTTC. The whole variable domain, remainder taken from reference TRBV11-2 and TRBJ2-7, is EAGVAQSPRYKIIEKRQSVAFWCNPISGHATLYWYQQILGQGPKLLIQFQNNGVVDDSQLPKDRFSAERLKGVDSTLKIQPAKLEDSAVYLCASSLAGRARGVYEQYFGPGTRLTVT.

This clone was seen more than once but under ten times. The V gene is TRBV6-5, the J gene TRBJ1-3; TRBD1 agrees at 7 bases. The junction had 2 bases not matched to a gene; V was cut back by 8 bases and J by 4 bases. The germline gives CDR1 MNHEY, CDR2 SVGAGI. The CDR3 runs to 12 residues. The CDR3 DNA sequence: TGTGCCAGCCGGGACAGAGGAAACACCATATATTTT. Translating it yields CASRDRGNTIYF.

The V call is TRBV6-1, the J call TRBJ2-6, with a possible D match to TRBD2 (6 bases). V lost 1 base, J lost 2 bases, and 6 bases lay in between. This CDR3 spans 15 amino acids. Germline assignment: CDR1 MNHNS and CDR2 SASEGT. CDR3 coding DNA: TGTGCCAGCAGTGAAGGGGGGGCTGGGGCCAACGTCCTGACTTTC. Translated, it gives CASSEGGAGANVLTF.

The chain combines TRBV6-1 with TRBJ1-5; 9 bases map to TRBD1. The junction had 4 bases not matched to a gene; V was cut back by 6 bases and J by 4 bases. Germline V lookup: CDR1 MNHNS, CDR2 SASEGT. The CDR3 extends over 14 amino acids. The CDR3 loop reads CASSRQGGNQPQHF. DNA of the CDR3: TGTGCCAGCAGCCGACAGGGGGGTAATCAGCCCCAGCATTTT.